This TCR beta chain appears in the sequencing data of a study of T cell clones after liver transplantation (dated by TCRdb to about 2019). For the study in its entirety: The samples were obtained from ITN030ST, a randomized trial that attempted immunosuppression withdrawal within 2 years after liver transplantation. Third party-reactive TCRbeta sequences were also identified from pre-transplant MLRs to serve as an antigen-independent comparator for donor-reactive sequences. Tolerance was defined as complete withdrawal of immunosuppression for at least one year without a rise in liver enzymes beyond twice the upper limit of normal. Three of the eight recipients were HCV-positive; the others were transplanted for non-autoimmune, non-viral indications. Blood samples were collected pre-transplant, pre-randomization before withdrawal, and post-randomization after either full withdrawal or failed withdrawal. A cohort of 8 liver transplant recipients was studied, of whom 3 were classified as tolerant and 5 as non-tolerant. After a pre-transplant mixed lymphocyte reaction, TCRbeta sequencing was used to pinpoint donor-reactive T cell clones, which were subsequently tracked in post-transplant blood. Until randomization at 12-24 months post-transplant, subjects were given standard immunosuppression, with no induction therapy. The full study reports these points: In a couple of subjects, low numbers of available donor cells limited the measurable donor-reactive repertoire. In most of the 8 subjects, circulating donor-reactive CD4 TCRbeta sequences decreased significantly after transplant, regardless of tolerance or HCV status. The conclusions were preliminary, being limited by small, heterogeneous patient numbers and by non-standardized post-transplant time points. Since no allograft tissue specimens were available, donor-reactive T cells may have migrated into the graft instead of being deleted. When repertoire turnover was taken into account, detection of donor-reactive sequences was significantly reduced in 7 of 8 subjects for CD4 and in 8 of 8 subjects for CD8. A greater decline was seen for donor-reactive sequences than for third party-reactive sequences, suggesting partial antigen-specific deletion unrelated to withdrawal success.

As to this clone: The antigen this receptor binds is unknown. No base-level quality is on record; no much larger clone is a single base apart.

Unstimulated PBMCs, after thawing, were stained for CD3, CD4 and CD8 and then FACS-sorted into CD3+CD4+ and CD3+CD8+ populations. Randomization to immunosuppression withdrawal applied to every one of the 8 studied subjects. The Qiagen DNeasy Blood and Tissue Kit was used for genomic DNA isolation. V is cut by 7 bases and J by 1 base, and the space between the germline ends is 16 bases. CDR1 is given as LNHDA and CDR2 as SQIVND, both from the germline V gene (reference sequence). The CDR3, from cysteine to phenylalanine, totals 15 residues. This entry keeps only the CDR3 DNA: 45 bases, framed from base 1. Using immunoSEQ, frozen genomic DNA was subjected to high-throughput TCRbeta CDR3 sequencing, a process that included PCR amplification, mapping, bias correction and internal controls. Turning to the authors' computational methods: Productive rearrangements were retained, and unique TCRbeta sequences were defined by the CDR3 nucleotide sequence together with the V and J gene. For a sequence to be called donor-reactive, it needed a frequency of at least 0.01% and at least 5-fold expansion in CFSE-low cells compared with unstimulated pre-transplant cells. Minimum frequency thresholds were set for each subject on the basis of the unstimulated sample with the lowest template count, so that a detection power of at least 90% was ensured. Jensen-Shannon divergence between the top 1000 TCRbeta sequences post-transplant and pre-transplant was used to measure repertoire turnover. Two-sided Fisher's exact tests were used to test for changes in the detection of donor-reactive sequences. Here the immuneACCESS table is served through TCRdb, limited to in-frame sequences with V and J called. Missing clones are a known gap in these copies; in checked studies unresolved V genes cover under half, and the rest lacks a known reason. That table gives V, J and clone size, and the DNA gave D and trimming. This sample comprises tens of thousands of clones, about four fifths of them detected only once. The ten largest clones represent about 0.79% of the sample.

Here the chain combines TRBV19 and TRBJ1-1; the D gene cannot be resolved reliably. Sample: CD4+ T cells from blood, taken 12 months after liver transplant. This TCR derives from a human patient who received a liver transplant. After a transplant, the graft donor may have provided part of the T cells. The nucleotides are TGTGCCAGTACCTTAGGGCGGAGCCCGAACACTGAAGCTTTCTTT. It is translated as CASTLGRSPNTEAFF.